The 22 T cell receptor beta chains presented below share a single source sample, sequenced in a study of early T cells in non-severe SARS-CoV-2 infection. TCRdb passed the 5' RACE reads through MiXCR, listing each CDR3 protein once. The profile shows 90,000 to 130,000 distinct CDR3 sequences, about 12% of them singletons. The sample comprised whole blood. The origin of the receptors is an adult who was a healthcare worker with PCR-confirmed SARS-CoV-2 infection or an uninfected control (not recorded which).

At least ten counts were recorded for this clonotype. The CDR3 DNA sequence: TGTGCCGGGACCTTCCTCGGACCCCTCCACTTT. It translates to CAGTFLGPLHF. The gene calls are TRBV30 and TRBJ1-6, with a tentative D call TRBD1 (5 bases). V was cut by 8 bases and J by 12 bases, with 14 bases left in between. The CDR3 covers 11 residues. CDR1 and CDR2 from the germline V gene are GTSNPN and SVGIG (reference sequence).

This clonotype was recorded a few times. The chain has TRBV6-1 and TRBJ1-1, with 8 nucleotides matching TRBD1. Trimming removed 1 base from V and 3 bases from J; junction bases left unmatched: 1. Germline V CDR1 and CDR2: MNHNS, SASEGT. The CDR3 has 14 amino acids. CDR3 loop: CASSEGQGYTEAFF. The DNA of the CDR3 is TGTGCCAGCAGTGAAGGACAGGGGTACACTGAAGCTTTCTTT.

V is TRBV7-2 and J is TRBJ2-1; D is uncertain. Germline V lookup: CDR1 SGHTA, CDR2 FQGNSA. Trimming removed 2 bases from V and 0 bases from J, with 11 bases in between. The CDR3 loop spans 16 amino acids. The CDR3: CASSLLPASSYNEQFF. The DNA for the CDR3 is TGTGCCAGCAGCTTACTCCCGGCGAGCTCCTACAATGAGCAGTTCTTC.

V and J are TRBV20-1 and TRBJ2-1, with TRBD1 matching over 7 bases. This CDR3 has 15 amino acids. Germline V gene data show CDR1 as DFQATT and CDR2 as SNEGSKA (reference sequence). V lost 1 base to trimming and J lost 4 bases; unmatched junction nucleotides: 7. The CDR3 DNA reads as TGCAGTGCTAGAGTAAGCAGGGGGTTTTACAATGAGCAGTTCTTC. Protein product: CSARVSRGFYNEQFF.

V usage is TRBV7-9 and J usage is TRBJ1-1, with D possibly matching TRBD1 (6 bases). This CDR3 has 12 amino acids. V was cut by 3 bases and J by 12 bases, with 14 bases left in between. Germline-derived CDR1 and CDR2 are SEHNR and FQNEAQ (reference sequence). The CDR3: CASSLGGAGTFF. CDR3 in DNA: TGTGCCAGCAGCTTGGGGGGCGCGGGGACTTTCTTT. Supplemented by reference TRBV7-9 and TRBJ1-1, the full variable domain reads DTGVSQNPRHKITKRGQNVTFRCDPISEHNRLYWYRQTLGQGPEFLTYFQNEAQLEKSRLLSDRFSAERPKGSFSTLEIQRTEQGDSAMYLCASSLGGAGTFFGQGTRLTVV.

The V and J genes are TRBV5-1 and TRBJ2-7, with 8 bases matching TRBD2. The trim removed 4 bases at V and 6 bases at J, leaving 12 bases unmatched. This CDR3 comprises 15 residues. Germline V gene lookup returns CDR1 SGHRS and CDR2 YFSETQ. CDR3 protein: CASSGSAGTRIEQYF. The CDR3 nucleotides read TGCGCCAGCAGCGGTAGCGCCGGGACTAGGATCGAGCAGTACTTC.

The chain has TRBV7-6 and TRBJ2-2; TRBD1 aligns across 10 bases. The junction had 17 bases not matched to a gene; V was cut back by 0 bases and J by 7 bases. The germline CDR1 and CDR2 sequences are SGHVS and FNYEAQ. CDR3 length: 20 residues. CDR3 bases: TGTGCCAGCAGCTTAGCTCCCCCTCTGGCGGGACAGGGGTCGAGCGGGGAGCTGTTTTTT. Its protein product is CASSLAPPLAGQGSSGELFF.

This clonotype was recorded a few times. The V gene is TRBV15, the J gene TRBJ1-1; 9 nucleotides align to TRBD1. There are 15 residues in the CDR3. Germline assignment: CDR1 LNHNV and CDR2 YYDKDF (reference sequence). J was trimmed by 7 bases and V by 1 base; bases with no gene match: 7. CDR3: CATSRVGQGRDEAFF. The CDR3 DNA reads as TGTGCCACCAGCAGAGTCGGACAGGGGAGGGATGAAGCTTTCTTT.

The V call is TRBV13, the J call TRBJ1-2, with 8 bases fitting TRBD1. Germline-derived CDR1 and CDR2 are PRHDT and FYEKMQ (reference sequence). CDR3 size: 16 residues. The V and J ends lost 3 bases and 4 bases, in that order; junction bases with no gene match: 10. Here the CDR3 reads CASSFIQGVDRYGYTF. Written as DNA, the CDR3 is TGTGCCAGCAGCTTCATACAGGGGGTCGATCGCTATGGCTACACCTTC.

In this sample, this clonotype turned up many times. This chain joins TRBV2 and TRBJ2-2; 9 bases line up with TRBD2. The trim removed 5 bases at V and 3 bases at J, leaving 4 bases unmatched. CDR1 and CDR2 (germline): SNHLY, FYNNEI. The CDR3 has 15 residues. The CDR3 loop reads CASSFSGSDTGELFF. The CDR3 DNA sequence: TGTGCCAGCAGTTTTAGCGGGAGTGACACCGGGGAGCTGTTTTTT. Using reference TRBV2 and TRBJ2-2 for the parts outside the CDR3, the full variable domain is EPEVTQTPSHQVTQMGQEVILRCVPISNHLYFYWYRQILGQKVEFLVSFYNNEISEKSEIFDDQFSVERPDGSNFTLKIRSTKLEDSAMYFCASSFSGSDTGELFFGEGSRLTVL.

In this sample, this clonotype turned up many times. This chain uses TRBV6-6 with TRBJ1-2; the match to TRBD1 covers 10 bases. The length of the CDR3 is 15 residues. The J segment lost 6 bases and the V segment lost 4 bases, leaving 8 bases of the junction unmatched. Germline V CDR1 and CDR2: MNHNY, SVGAGI (reference sequence). DNA for the CDR3: TGTGCCAGCAGTTTCCCGGGACAGGGGTTTCATGGCTACACCTTC. This codes for CASSFPGQGFHGYTF.

This clonotype was recorded many times. The chain couples TRBV7-2 to TRBJ2-1; 13 bases line up with TRBD2. V was pared by 5 bases and J by 6 bases, with 10 bases of the junction left unmatched. This CDR3 comprises 17 residues. CDR1 is SGHTA, CDR2 FQGNSA, per germline. The CDR3, as DNA: TGTGCCAGCAGCCCGTACCCGGGACTAGCGGGGCTCAATGAGCAGTTCTTC. Its translation: CASSPYPGLAGLNEQFF.

This clonotype has more than one count but fewer than ten. The genes are TRBV12-3 or TRBV12-4 and TRBJ2-2; D is ambiguous. CDR3 length: 13 amino acids. Trimming shortened V by 4 bases and J by 2 bases, and 5 bases separated the two germline ends. The CDR3 coding sequence is TGTGCCAGCAGTTCCATTAACACCGGGGAGCTGTTTTTT. Amino acids: CASSSINTGELFF.

This clonotype appeared once. The chain employs TRBV18 and TRBJ2-1, with TRBD1 as a possible D gene (6 bases). Germline lookup yields CDR1 KGHSH and CDR2 LQKENI. The CDR3 has 15 residues. Trimming took 3 bases from V and 8 from J, leaving 17 bases between them. The CDR3 loop is CASSPSRGIRDEQFF. The CDR3, as DNA: TGTGCCAGCTCACCCAGCAGGGGTATCCGAGATGAGCAGTTCTTC.

This clonotype has a handful of counts. The chain has TRBV20-1 and TRBJ1-5; D gene unclear. The germline V gene encodes CDR1 DFQATT and CDR2 SNEGSKA (reference sequence). The CDR3 is 16 amino acids. V was cut by 0 bases and J by 5 bases, with 17 bases left in between. In nucleotides, the CDR3 is TGCAGTGCTAGAGATTTTATACAAGCCGGGGATCAGCCCCAGCATTTT. Encoded protein: CSARDFIQAGDQPQHF.

The J gene is TRBJ1-3, the V gene TRBV29-1, with TRBD1 identical over 10 bases. Per germline, CDR1 SQVTM and CDR2 ANQGSEA. The CDR3 sequence is 14 residues long. V shed 8 bases and J 2 bases; nucleotides not matched to a gene: 6. The CDR3 loop is CSHSGTGAGNTIYF. The CDR3 DNA reads TGCAGCCATTCTGGGACAGGGGCTGGAAACACCATATATTTT.

The chain joins TRBV5-1 to TRBJ2-1, with TRBD2 identical over 13 bases. Germline CDR1 reads SGHRS; CDR2 reads YFSETQ. The J segment lost 2 bases and the V segment lost 2 bases, leaving 7 bases of the junction unmatched. The CDR3 consists of 18 residues. CDR3 in DNA: TGCGCCAGCAGCTTCTTCCGGACTAGCGGGAGACCCTACAATGAGCAGTTCTTC. Protein product: CASSFFRTSGRPYNEQFF.

This clonotype has more than one count but fewer than ten. The DNA for the CDR3 is TGTGCCAGCAGCTTATATACCGGGGGGGACGAGCAGTTCTTC. This encodes CASSLYTGGDEQFF. The chain uses TRBV7-3 and TRBJ2-1; TRBD2 agrees at 8 bases. Germline CDR1 and CDR2: SGHTA and FQGTGA. V shed 2 bases, J shed 10 bases, and the junction held 7 bases outside the gene matches. CDR3 length equals 14 residues.

This clonotype was seen more than once but under ten times. The chain employs TRBV18 and TRBJ1-1, with no clear D. Per the germline V gene, CDR1 is KGHSH and CDR2 is LQKENI. V was cut by 5 bases and J by 7 bases, with 11 bases left in between. This CDR3 has 12 amino acids. The CDR3 region has the DNA TGTGCCAGCTCATTCGCCGACTATGAAGCTTTCTTT. Residues: CASSFADYEAFF.

This clonotype was seen only a few times. The chain joins TRBV11-3 to TRBJ1-1, with D possibly being TRBD1 (5 bases). Trimming stripped 7 bases from V and 5 bases from J, with 17 bases between. This CDR3 has 14 residues. Germline V CDR1 and CDR2: SGHNT, YENEEA. CDR3: CASTEGFRGTEAFF. CDR3 bases: TGTGCCAGCACCGAGGGGTTCCGGGGTACTGAAGCTTTCTTT.

The V and J genes are TRBV7-6 and TRBJ2-1; a possible D gene is TRBD1 (7 bases). The V end was cut by 1 base, the J end by 6 bases, with 13 bases between. Germline V gives CDR1 SGHVS, CDR2 FNYEAQ. The CDR3 covers 15 residues. DNA for the CDR3: TGTGCCAGCAGCTTAGTCCCCCAGGGGGGCAATGAGCAGTTCTTC. Translating it yields CASSLVPQGGNEQFF.

Regarding this clonotype: This may come from a read error, since a much larger clone is one base off. The DNA of the CDR3 is TGTGCGATAGGGACGCGGAACACCGGGGAGCTGTTTTTT. Translating gives CAIGTRNTGELFF. V gene TRBV7-7 combines with J gene TRBJ2-2; either TRBD1 or TRBD2 may supply D (5 bases each). Germline CDR1 and CDR2: SSHAT and FNYEAQ (reference sequence). The CDR3 spans 13 residues. Based on the CDR3 plus reference TRBV7-7 and TRBJ2-2, the full variable domain is GAGVSQSPRYKVTKRGQDVTLRCDPISSHATLYWYQQALGQGPEFLTYFNYEAQPDKSGLPSDRFSAERPEGSISTLTIQRTEQRDSAMYRCAIGTRNTGELFFGEGSRLTVL.